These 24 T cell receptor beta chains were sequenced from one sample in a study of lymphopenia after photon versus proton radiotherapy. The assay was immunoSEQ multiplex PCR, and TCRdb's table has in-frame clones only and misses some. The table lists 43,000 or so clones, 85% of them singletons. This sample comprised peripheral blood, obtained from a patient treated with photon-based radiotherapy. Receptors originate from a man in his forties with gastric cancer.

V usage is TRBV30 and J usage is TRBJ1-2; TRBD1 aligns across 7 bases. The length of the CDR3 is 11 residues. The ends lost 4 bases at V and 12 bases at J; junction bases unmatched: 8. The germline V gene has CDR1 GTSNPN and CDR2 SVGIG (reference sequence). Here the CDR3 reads CAWTETGLHTF. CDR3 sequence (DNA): TGTGCCTGGACTGAGACAGGGCTTCACACCTTC.

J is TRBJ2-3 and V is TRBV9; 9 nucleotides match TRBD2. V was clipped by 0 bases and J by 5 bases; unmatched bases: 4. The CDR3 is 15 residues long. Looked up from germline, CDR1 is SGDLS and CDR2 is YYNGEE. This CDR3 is CASSVGGGAVDTQYF. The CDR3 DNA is TGTGCCAGCAGCGTAGGCGGGGGGGCCGTAGATACGCAGTATTTT.

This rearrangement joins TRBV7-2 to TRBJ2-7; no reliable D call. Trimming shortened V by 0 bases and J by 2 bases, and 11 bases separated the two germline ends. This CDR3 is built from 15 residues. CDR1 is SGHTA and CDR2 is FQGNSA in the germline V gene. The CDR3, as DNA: TGTGCCAGCAGCTTAGCTGGCACGGAGACCTACGAGCAGTACTTC. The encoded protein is CASSLAGTETYEQYF.

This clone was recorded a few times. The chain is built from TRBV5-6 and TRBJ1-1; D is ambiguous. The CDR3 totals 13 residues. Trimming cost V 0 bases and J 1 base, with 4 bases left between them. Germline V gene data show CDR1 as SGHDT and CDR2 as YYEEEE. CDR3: CASSLAPNTEAFF. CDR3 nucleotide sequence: TGTGCCAGCAGCTTGGCTCCGAACACTGAAGCTTTCTTT.

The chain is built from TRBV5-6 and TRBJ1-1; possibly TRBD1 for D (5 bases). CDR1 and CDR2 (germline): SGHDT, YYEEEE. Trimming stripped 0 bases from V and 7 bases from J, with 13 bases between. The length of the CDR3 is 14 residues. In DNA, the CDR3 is TGTGCCAGCAGCTTGGCGAAGGGGCTCGGTGAAGCTTTCTTT. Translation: CASSLAKGLGEAFF.

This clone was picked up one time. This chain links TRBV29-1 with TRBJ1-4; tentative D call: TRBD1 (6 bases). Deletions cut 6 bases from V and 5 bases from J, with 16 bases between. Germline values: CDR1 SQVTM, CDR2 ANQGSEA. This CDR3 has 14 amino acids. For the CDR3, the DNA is TGCAGCGTCCGCAGGGGAGGGGGGAATGAAAAACTGTTTTTT. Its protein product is CSVRRGGGNEKLFF.

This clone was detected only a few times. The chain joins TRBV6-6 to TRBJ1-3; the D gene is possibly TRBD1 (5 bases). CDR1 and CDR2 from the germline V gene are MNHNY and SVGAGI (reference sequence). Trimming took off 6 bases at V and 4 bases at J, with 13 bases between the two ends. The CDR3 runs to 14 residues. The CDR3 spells CASRSGTGGNTIYF. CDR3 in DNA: TGTGCCAGCAGGAGCGGGACCGGAGGAAACACCATATATTTT.

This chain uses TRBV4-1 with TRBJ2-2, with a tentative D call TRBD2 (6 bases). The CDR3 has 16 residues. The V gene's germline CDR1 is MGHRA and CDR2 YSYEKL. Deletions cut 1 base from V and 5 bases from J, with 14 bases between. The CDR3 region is CASSQASGVKTGELFF. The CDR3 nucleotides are TGCGCCAGCAGCCAAGCCTCGGGGGTGAAGACCGGGGAGCTGTTTTTT.

The CDR3: CASSTTGQGTQPQHF. CDR3 nucleotide sequence: TGTGCCAGCAGTACTACGGGACAGGGGACCCAGCCCCAGCATTTT. The chain joins TRBV6-6 to TRBJ1-5, with TRBD1 identical over 10 bases. The ends lost 5 bases at V and 7 bases at J; junction bases unmatched: 8. The CDR3 covers 15 residues. Germline V CDR1 and CDR2: MNHNY, SVGAGI (reference sequence).

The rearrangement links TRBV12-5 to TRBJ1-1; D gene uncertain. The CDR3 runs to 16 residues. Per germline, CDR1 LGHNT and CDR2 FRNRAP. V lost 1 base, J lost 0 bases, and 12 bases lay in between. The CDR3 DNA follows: TGTGCTAGTGGTTTGGCAGTGGGGAGCATGAACACTGAAGCTTTCTTT. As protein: CASGLAVGSMNTEAFF.

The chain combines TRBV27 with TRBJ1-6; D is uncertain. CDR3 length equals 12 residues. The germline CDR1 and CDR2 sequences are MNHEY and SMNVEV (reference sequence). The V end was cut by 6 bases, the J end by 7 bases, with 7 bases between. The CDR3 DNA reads TGTGCCAGCAGGGGGTCCAATTCACCCCTCCACTTT. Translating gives CASRGSNSPLHF.

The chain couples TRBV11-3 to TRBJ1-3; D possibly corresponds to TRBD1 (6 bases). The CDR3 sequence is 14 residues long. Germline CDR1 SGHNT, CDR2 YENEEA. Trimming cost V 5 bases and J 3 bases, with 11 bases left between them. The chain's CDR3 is CASSAGALGNTIYF. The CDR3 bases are TGTGCCAGCAGCGCGGGGGCGCTTGGAAACACCATATATTTT.

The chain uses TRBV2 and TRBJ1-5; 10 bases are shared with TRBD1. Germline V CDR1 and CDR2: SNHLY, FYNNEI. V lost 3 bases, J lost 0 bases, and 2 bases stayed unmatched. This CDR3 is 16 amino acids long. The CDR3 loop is CASSEGQGYSNQPQHF. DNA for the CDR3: TGTGCCAGCAGTGAGGGACAGGGGTATAGCAATCAGCCCCAGCATTTT.

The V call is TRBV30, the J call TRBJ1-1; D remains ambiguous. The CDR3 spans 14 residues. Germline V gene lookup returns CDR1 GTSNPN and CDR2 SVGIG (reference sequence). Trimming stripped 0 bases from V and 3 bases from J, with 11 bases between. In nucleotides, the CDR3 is TGTGCCTGGAGTGTAGGTCAGGCTGACACTGAAGCTTTCTTT. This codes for CAWSVGQADTEAFF.

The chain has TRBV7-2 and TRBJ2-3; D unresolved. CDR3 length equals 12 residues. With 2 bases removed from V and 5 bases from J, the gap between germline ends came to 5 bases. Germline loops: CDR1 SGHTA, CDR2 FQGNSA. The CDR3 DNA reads TGTGCCAGCAGCTTATACGGAGATACGCAGTATTTT. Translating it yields CASSLYGDTQYF.

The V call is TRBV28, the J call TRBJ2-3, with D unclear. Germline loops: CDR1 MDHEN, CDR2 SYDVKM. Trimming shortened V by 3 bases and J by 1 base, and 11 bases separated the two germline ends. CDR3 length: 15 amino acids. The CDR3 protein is CASSLPGRGTDTQYF. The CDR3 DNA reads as TGTGCCAGCAGTTTGCCGGGCCGGGGCACAGATACGCAGTATTTT.

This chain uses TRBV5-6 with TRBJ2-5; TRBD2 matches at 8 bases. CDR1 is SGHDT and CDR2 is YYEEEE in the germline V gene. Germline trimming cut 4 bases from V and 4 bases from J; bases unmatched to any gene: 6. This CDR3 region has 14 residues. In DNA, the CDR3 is TGTGCCAGCAGCCTAGACGGGGGGGCAGAGACCCAGTACTTC. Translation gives CASSLDGGAETQYF.

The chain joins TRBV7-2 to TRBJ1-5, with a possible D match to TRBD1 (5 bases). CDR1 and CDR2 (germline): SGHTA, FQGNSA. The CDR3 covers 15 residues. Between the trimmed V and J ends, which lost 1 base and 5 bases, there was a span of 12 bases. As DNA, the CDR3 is TGTGCCAGCAGCTTAGGAGGGGCAGCGGATCAGCCCCAGCATTTT. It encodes CASSLGGAADQPQHF.

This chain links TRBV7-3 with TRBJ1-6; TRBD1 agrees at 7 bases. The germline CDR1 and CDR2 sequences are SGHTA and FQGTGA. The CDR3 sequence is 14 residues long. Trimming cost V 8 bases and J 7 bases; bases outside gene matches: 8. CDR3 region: CASAPGQTNSPLHF. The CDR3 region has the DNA TGTGCCAGCGCTCCGGGACAGACAAATTCACCCCTCCACTTT.

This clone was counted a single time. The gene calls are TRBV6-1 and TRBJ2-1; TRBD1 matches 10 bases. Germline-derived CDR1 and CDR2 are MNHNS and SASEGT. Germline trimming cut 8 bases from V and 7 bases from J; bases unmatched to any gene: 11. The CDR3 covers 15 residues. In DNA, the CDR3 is TGTGCCAGCGGCCAGGACAGGGGGGTTTGGAATGAGCAGTTCTTC. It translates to CASGQDRGVWNEQFF.

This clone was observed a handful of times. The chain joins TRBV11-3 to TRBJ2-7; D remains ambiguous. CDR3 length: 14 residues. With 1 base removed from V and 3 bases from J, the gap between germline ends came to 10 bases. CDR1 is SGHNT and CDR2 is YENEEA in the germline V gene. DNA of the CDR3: TGTGCCAGCAGCTTAGTTGGCAGGTACTACGAGCAGTACTTC. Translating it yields CASSLVGRYYEQYF. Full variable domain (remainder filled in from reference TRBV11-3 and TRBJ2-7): EAGVVQSPRYKIIEKKQPVAFWCNPISGHNTLYWYLQNLGQGPELLIRYENEEAVDDSQLPKDRFSAERLKGVDSTLKIQPAELGDSAVYLCASSLVGRYYEQYFGPGTRLTVT.

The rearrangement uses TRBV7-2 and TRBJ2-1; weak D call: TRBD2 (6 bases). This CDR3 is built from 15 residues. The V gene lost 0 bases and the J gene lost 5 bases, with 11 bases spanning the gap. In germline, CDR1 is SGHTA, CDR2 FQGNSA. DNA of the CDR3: TGTGCCAGCAGCTTAGCCCGGGACTTCCACAATGAGCAGTTCTTC. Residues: CASSLARDFHNEQFF. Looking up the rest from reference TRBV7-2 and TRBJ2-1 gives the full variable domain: GAGVSQSPSNKVTEKGKDVELRCDPISGHTALYWYRQSLGQGLEFLIYFQGNSAPDKSGLPSDRFSAERTGGSVSTLTIQRTQQEDSAVYLCASSLARDFHNEQFFGPGTRLTVL.

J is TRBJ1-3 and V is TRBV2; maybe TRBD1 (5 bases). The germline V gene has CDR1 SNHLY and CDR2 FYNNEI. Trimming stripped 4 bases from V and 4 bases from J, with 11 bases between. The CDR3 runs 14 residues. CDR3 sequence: CASSVDRQGNTIYF. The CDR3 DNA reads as TGTGCCAGCAGTGTGGATAGACAGGGAAACACCATATATTTT.

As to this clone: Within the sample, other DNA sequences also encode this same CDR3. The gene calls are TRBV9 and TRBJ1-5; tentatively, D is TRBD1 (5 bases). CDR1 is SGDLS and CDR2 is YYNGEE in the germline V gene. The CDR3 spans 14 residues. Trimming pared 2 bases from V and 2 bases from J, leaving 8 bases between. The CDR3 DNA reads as TGTGCCAGCAGCGTGGGGCAGGGCAATCAGCCCCAGCATTTT. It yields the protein CASSVGQGNQPQHF.